Shown below are 20 T cell receptor beta chains from a single sample sequenced in a study of blood T cell repertoires in COVID-19 (dated by TCRdb to about 2020). Libraries were constructed by the immunoSEQ multiplex PCR assay. This is the immuneACCESS table as TCRdb keeps it, with only in-frame sequences that have V and J called. A part of the clones is gone; compared with another copy, unresolved V genes explain less than half, and the rest is unexplained. In all, the sample holds about 99,000 clones, and approximately 85% of those were seen once. 15% to 20% of the sample comes from the top ten. Sequenced sample: peripheral blood. The receptors derive from a woman at least 80 years old with active or convalescent COVID-19.

A few counts support this clone. The genes are TRBV27 and TRBJ2-5, with D unresolved. The germline V gene encodes CDR1 MNHEY and CDR2 SMNVEV (reference sequence). V was trimmed by 6 bases and J by 5 bases, leaving 13 bases between them. This CDR3 is 13 amino acids long. CDR3 region: CASSRHSRETQYF. The CDR3 DNA sequence: TGTGCCAGCAGCCGTCACTCCCGGGAGACCCAGTACTTC.

J is TRBJ2-3 and V is TRBV7-6, with TRBD2 identical over 7 bases. This CDR3 spans 15 amino acids. V shed 6 bases, J shed 7 bases, and the junction held 13 bases outside the gene matches. Germline values: CDR1 SGHVS, CDR2 FNYEAQ. The CDR3 nucleotides read TGTGCCAGCAGATCTCTAGCGGACCTCCGGAATACGCAGTATTTT. The encoded protein is CASRSLADLRNTQYF.

V and J are TRBV7-9 and TRBJ2-2; D remains ambiguous. Germline CDR1 SEHNR, CDR2 FQNEAQ (reference sequence). Trimming took off 1 base at V and 5 bases at J, with 11 bases between the two ends. The CDR3 runs to 15 residues. The DNA of the CDR3 is TGTGCCAGCAGCTTAGGCAGTTCCCTTACCGGGGAGCTGTTTTTT. As protein: CASSLGSSLTGELFF.

The CDR3: CASSLGEGVDTQYF. The CDR3 bases are TGTGCCAGCAGCTTGGGAGAGGGCGTGGATACGCAGTATTTT. The chain links TRBV5-4 to TRBJ2-3, with D maybe TRBD2 (5 bases). The ends were cut back, 0 bases at V and 6 bases at J, with 11 bases in the middle. Germline V gene data show CDR1 as SGHNT and CDR2 as YYREEE (reference sequence). This CDR3 comprises 14 residues. The entire variable domain, with the rest obtained from reference TRBV5-4 and TRBJ2-3, is as follows: ETGVTQSPTHLIKTRGQQVTLRCSSQSGHNTVSWYQQALGQGPQFIFQYYREEENGRGNFPPRFSGLQFPNYSSELNVNALELDDSALYLCASSLGEGVDTQYFGPGTRLTVL.

The chain recombines TRBV9 with TRBJ2-1; D gene unclear. V was shortened by 1 base and J by 5 bases, with 7 bases between the two germline ends. Germline V gene sequence: CDR1 SGDLS, CDR2 YYNGEE. The CDR3 runs to 13 residues. CDR3 sequence: CASSVQANNEQFF. The CDR3 DNA sequence: TGTGCCAGCAGCGTACAGGCCAACAATGAGCAGTTCTTC.

The CDR3 region is CASSPGTGLLNSGNTIYF. The DNA of the CDR3 is TGCGCCAGCAGCCCGGGGACAGGCCTGTTGAACTCTGGAAACACCATATATTTT. The chain combines TRBV5-1 with TRBJ1-3; TRBD1 agrees at 8 bases. The CDR3 extends over 18 amino acids. CDR1 is SGHRS and CDR2 is YFSETQ in the germline V gene. V trimming: 4 bases; J trimming: 0 bases; junction bases outside the gene matches: 12.

This chain connects TRBV6-5 to TRBJ1-2, with 7 bases fitting TRBD1. With V trimmed by 6 bases and J by 3 bases, 7 bases remained unmatched. The CDR3 extends over 14 amino acids. Germline V gene data show CDR1 as MNHEY and CDR2 as SVGAGI. The CDR3 DNA is TGTGCCAGCAGCAGTGGTGACAGGGACTATGGCTACACCTTC. Protein sequence: CASSSGDRDYGYTF.

This clone occurred a few times. The rearrangement uses TRBV7-3 and TRBJ2-1, with a tentative D call TRBD1 (7 bases). CDR3 length: 16 amino acids. Germline V CDR1 and CDR2: SGHTA, FQGTGA. The V end was cut by 1 base, the J end by 7 bases, with 17 bases between. CDR3: CASSLNQGGALNEQFF. In DNA form, the CDR3 reads TGTGCCAGCAGCTTAAATCAGGGGGGAGCTTTGAATGAGCAGTTCTTC.

The chain joins TRBV6-1 to TRBJ1-5; the D gene is possibly TRBD1 (5 bases). V was shortened by 3 bases and J by 7 bases, with 10 bases between the two germline ends. The CDR3 sequence is 13 residues long. CDR1 and CDR2 (germline): MNHNS, SASEGT. CDR3 sequence: CASSEWGGQPQHF. DNA for the CDR3: TGTGCCAGCAGTGAGTGGGGGGGACAGCCCCAGCATTTT.

This CDR3 reads CASVTGDLSNQPQHF. The CDR3, as DNA: TGTGCCAGCGTTACAGGAGACCTTAGCAATCAGCCCCAGCATTTT. The V and J genes are TRBV28 and TRBJ1-5, with D perhaps TRBD1 (5 bases). V was pared by 8 bases and J by 0 bases, with 14 bases between. This CDR3 contains 15 residues. The germline CDR1 and CDR2 sequences are MDHEN and SYDVKM.

The chain has TRBV9 and TRBJ2-2; 7 bases align to TRBD1. J was trimmed by 1 base and V by 0 bases; bases with no gene match: 3. The germline gives CDR1 SGDLS, CDR2 YYNGEE. There are 16 residues in the CDR3. CDR3 bases: TGTGCCAGCAGCGTAGCTGGGACAGAGAACACCGGGGAGCTGTTTTTT. The encoded protein is CASSVAGTENTGELFF.

The chain has TRBV11-3 and TRBJ2-1, with D tentatively TRBD1 (6 bases). CDR3 length: 16 amino acids. Germline-derived CDR1 and CDR2 are SGHNT and YENEEA. V gave up 1 base and J gave up 5 bases, with 15 bases separating them. This CDR3 is CASSLVLGQRDNEQFF. The CDR3, as DNA: TGTGCCAGCAGCTTAGTTTTAGGACAGAGGGACAATGAGCAGTTCTTC.

V is TRBV7-2 and J is TRBJ2-5; TRBD2 is a possible D gene (6 bases). The CDR3 length is 15 residues. CDR1 and CDR2 from the germline V gene are SGHTA and FQGNSA. Trimming took off 8 bases at V and 5 bases at J, with 21 bases between the two ends. For the CDR3, the DNA is TGTGCCAGCCTCCGGGACTCTCACTCCCGGGAGACCCAGTACTTC. This encodes CASLRDSHSRETQYF.

The chain is built from TRBV19 and TRBJ2-3; TRBD1 matches at 10 bases. CDR3 length: 15 amino acids. Germline V lookup: CDR1 LNHDA, CDR2 SQIVND (reference sequence). V was clipped by 7 bases and J by 0 bases; unmatched bases: 4. CDR3 DNA sequence: TGTGCCAGTACGACAGGGGGCACTAGCACAGATACGCAGTATTTT. Its translation: CASTTGGTSTDTQYF.

The chain carries TRBV11-2 and TRBJ2-1, with unresolved D. The CDR3 runs to 18 residues. Deletions cut 5 bases from V and 9 bases from J, with 29 bases between. CDR1 is SGHAT, CDR2 FQNNGV, per germline. This chain's CDR3 is CASSRYSAYQQPSGEQFF. The CDR3 DNA reads as TGTGCCAGCAGCCGCTACTCGGCCTACCAACAACCTTCGGGTGAGCAGTTCTTC.

The chain employs TRBV5-1 and TRBJ2-7; 11 bases map to TRBD2. Germline V gene lookup returns CDR1 SGHRS and CDR2 YFSETQ. Trimming at V came to 4 bases and at J to 3 bases, leaving 6 bases not matched to a gene. This CDR3 has 15 amino acids. CDR3 residues: CASSPGTSGYYEQYF. The CDR3 DNA reads TGCGCCAGCAGCCCCGGGACTAGCGGATACTACGAGCAGTACTTC.

The rearrangement uses TRBV27 and TRBJ2-5; D is possibly TRBD2 (6 bases). Trimming took 2 bases from V and 1 from J, leaving 11 bases between them. The CDR3 runs 15 residues. The germline gives CDR1 MNHEY, CDR2 SMNVEV (reference sequence). CDR3 sequence: CASSLGAGLQETQYF. DNA for the CDR3: TGTGCCAGCAGTTTAGGTGCGGGACTCCAAGAGACCCAGTACTTC.

The chain uses TRBV18 and TRBJ1-4; D remains ambiguous. Trimming shortened V by 6 bases and J by 10 bases, and 18 bases separated the two germline ends. From germline, CDR1 is KGHSH and CDR2 LQKENI. The CDR3 runs to 14 residues. CDR3 loop: CASSPRMEEGKLFF. In DNA form, the CDR3 reads TGTGCCAGCTCCCCCAGGATGGAGGAGGGAAAACTGTTTTTT.

The chain couples TRBV27 to TRBJ2-1, with a possible D match to TRBD2 (6 bases). CDR1 MNHEY and CDR2 SMNVEV come from the germline V gene (reference sequence). CDR3 length equals 15 residues. The V end was cut by 4 bases, the J end by 7 bases, with 17 bases between. The CDR3 DNA reads as TGTGCCAGCAGTTCGTTAGCGGCACCTGGGAATGAGCAGTTCTTC. Translating gives CASSSLAAPGNEQFF.

The rearrangement links TRBV7-9 to TRBJ1-2; no clear D gene. The CDR3 runs 14 residues. CDR1 SEHNR and CDR2 FQNEAQ come from the germline V gene (reference sequence). V lost 0 bases to trimming and J lost 0 bases, with 5 bases between them. CDR3 nucleotides: TGTGCCAGCAGCTTAGCTGGAGCTAACTATGGCTACACCTTC. It encodes CASSLAGANYGYTF.